A single TCR beta chain is shown here with its context. Its antigen is currently unknown. This specimen belongs to a study of Ad26.COV2.S vaccination and SARS-CoV-2 variants. Across the whole study: In the COV1001 trial, the donor was in the Ad26.COV2.S arm.

TCRdb's copy holds only in-frame clones and misses some; the assay was immunoSEQ multiplex PCR. The table has over 200,000 clones, roughly 90% seen once. Germline CDR1 reads MNHEY; CDR2 reads SVGAGI. Trimming removed 4 bases at V and 2 bases at J, with 15 bases between. The CDR3 covers 15 residues. As for treatment: some 20 received Ad26.COV2.S at low or high dose, single or two shots; 5 received placebo; per-sample allocation not given. The samples were gathered on day 63 after the first injection of vaccine or placebo. Findings and limits, study-wide: Vaccine recipients posted higher spike-specific TCR breadth than their placebo counterparts.

The sequence was obtained from a person aged 18-60 years who received the Ad26.COV2.S COVID-19 vaccine or a placebo. V gene TRBV6-5 combines with J gene TRBJ2-7; D gene ambiguous. Sample: peripheral blood, taken in a trial of Ad26.COV2.S vaccine versus placebo. The CDR3 protein is CASSSVRYPPYEQYF. The CDR3, as DNA: TGTGCCAGCAGTTCCGTACGGTACCCTCCCTACGAGCAGTACTTC.